The next 29 T cell receptor beta chains were all read from a single sample in a study of T cells in localized non-small cell lung cancer. Data came from immunoSEQ multiplex PCR; TCRdb stores just in-frame clones and leaves some out. The profile shows 23,000 or so clones, roughly 84% of them singletons. Sequenced here: peripheral blood, sampled before any cancer treatment. The source is a male donor aged 60 or over with stage I squamous cell lung carcinoma.

The rearrangement joins TRBV6-1 to TRBJ2-1; D is uncertain. Trimming stripped 7 bases from V and 8 bases from J, with 12 bases between. This CDR3 has 12 residues. Per the germline V gene, CDR1 is MNHNS and CDR2 is SASEGT. The CDR3 DNA reads as TGTGCCAGCACCTTAATCCCCGATGAGCAGTTCTTC. Translation: CASTLIPDEQFF.

V usage is TRBV6-6 and J usage is TRBJ1-1; D ambiguous. This CDR3 region has 13 residues. V shed 0 bases and J shed 0 bases, with 2 bases lying between them. Germline V gene data show CDR1 as MNHNY and CDR2 as SVGAGI (reference sequence). CDR3 amino acids: CASSYSVNTEAFF. The CDR3 coding sequence is TGTGCCAGCAGTTACTCGGTGAACACTGAAGCTTTCTTT.

J is TRBJ1-5 and V is TRBV5-5; D is possibly TRBD1 (5 bases). The CDR3 length is 16 residues. Per the germline V gene, CDR1 is SGHKS and CDR2 is YYEKEE (reference sequence). The V end was cut by 1 base, the J end by 1 base, with 12 bases between. The CDR3 bases are TGTGCCAGCAGCTTGTGGGGAGGGGTAAGCAATCAGCCCCAGCATTTT. This codes for CASSLWGGVSNQPQHF. The variable domain in full, with the rest retrieved from reference TRBV5-5 and TRBJ1-5, is DAGVTQSPTHLIKTRGQQVTLRCSPISGHKSVSWYQQVLGQGPQFIFQYYEKEERGRGNFPDRFSARQFPNYSSELNVNALLLGDSALYLCASSLWGGVSNQPQHFGDGTRLSIL.

J is TRBJ2-2 and V is TRBV7-9; unclear D gene. CDR3 length equals 19 residues. Germline V lookup: CDR1 SEHNR, CDR2 FQNEAQ (reference sequence). V was clipped by 2 bases and J by 1 base, with 20 bases between them. CDR3 DNA sequence: TGTGCCAGCAGCTTATTCCCCCTCGGGCAGGTTCTGAACACCGGGGAGCTGTTTTTT. As protein: CASSLFPLGQVLNTGELFF.

The CDR3 DNA sequence: TGTGCCGGGGGGCGGGAGATCACAGATACGCAGTATTTT. Amino acids: CAGGREITDTQYF. The chain carries TRBV2 and TRBJ2-3; perhaps TRBD2 as D (7 bases). Germline loops: CDR1 SNHLY, CDR2 FYNNEI. The CDR3 spans 13 residues. Trimming took off 11 bases at V and 2 bases at J, with 14 bases between the two ends. The complete variable domain, with remaining parts taken from reference TRBV2 and TRBJ2-3, reads EPEVTQTPSHQVTQMGQEVILRCVPISNHLYFYWYRQILGQKVEFLVSFYNNEISEKSEIFDDQFSVERPDGSNFTLKIRSTKLEDSAMYFCAGGREITDTQYFGPGTRLTVL.

This clone was picked up a small number of times. V usage is TRBV30 and J usage is TRBJ1-1; D ambiguous. Germline CDR1 reads GTSNPN; CDR2 reads SVGIG (reference sequence). The V end was cut by 0 bases, the J end by 6 bases, with 11 bases between. There are 13 residues in the CDR3. CDR3 nucleotide sequence: TGTGCCTGGAGTGTAATTCTAGAGTCTGAAGCTTTCTTT. Translating gives CAWSVILESEAFF. The whole variable domain, filled in from reference TRBV30 and TRBJ1-1, reads SQTIHQWPATLVQPVGSPLSLECTVEGTSNPNLYWYRQAAGRGLQLLFYSVGIGQISSEVPQNLSASRPQDRQFILSSKKLLLSDSGFYLCAWSVILESEAFFGQGTRLTVV.

The chain recombines TRBV6-5 with TRBJ1-1; no definite D call. Per the germline V gene, CDR1 is MNHEY and CDR2 is SVGAGI. The CDR3 length is 12 residues. V was trimmed by 7 bases and J by 3 bases, leaving 9 bases between them. The CDR3 loop reads CASTRGDTEAFF. CDR3 bases: TGTGCCAGCACCAGAGGCGACACTGAAGCTTTCTTT.

This sequence joins TRBV9 and TRBJ2-5, with D unresolved. The CDR3 covers 15 residues. V lost 4 bases and J 4 bases, leaving 17 bases between the germline ends. Germline values: CDR1 SGDLS, CDR2 YYNGEE. CDR3 bases: TGTGCCAGCAGCATACGAACTGGATTCGGAGAGACCCAGTACTTC. It is translated as CASSIRTGFGETQYF.

The chain couples TRBV4-1 to TRBJ2-3; TRBD2 matches 8 bases. V shed 4 bases, J shed 4 bases, and the junction held 13 bases outside the gene matches. This CDR3 has 17 amino acids. Germline V CDR1 and CDR2: MGHRA, YSYEKL. For the CDR3, the DNA is TGCGCCAGCAGCCCCCCGGCGGGGGGCTGGGGGGCAGATACGCAGTATTTT. It yields the protein CASSPPAGGWGADTQYF.

To note about this clone: The junction departs from the called germline gene at one end, perhaps through a read error. The chain is built from TRBV6-5 and TRBJ2-3, with D unclear. The CDR3 is made up of 15 amino acids. The germline V gene has CDR1 MNHEY and CDR2 SVGAGI. DNA for the CDR3: TGTGCCAGCAGTTTTGGGCAGACCCCCACAAATACGCAGTATTTT. This codes for CASSFGQTPTNTQYF.

The chain employs TRBV5-6 and TRBJ2-2; D unclear. Germline V gene lookup returns CDR1 SGHDT and CDR2 YYEEEE. The CDR3 is 13 residues long. Trimming shortened V by 2 bases and J by 6 bases, and 8 bases separated the two germline ends. The DNA for the CDR3 is TGTGCCAGCAGCTTAGTTCAGTCCGGGGAGCTGTTTTTT. Translated, it gives CASSLVQSGELFF.

The V call is TRBV6-1, the J call TRBJ1-2; D not certain. The V gene's germline CDR1 is MNHNS and CDR2 SASEGT. The CDR3 length is 14 residues. The ends were cut back, 4 bases at V and 1 base at J, with 10 bases in the middle. Written as DNA, the CDR3 is TGTGCCAGCAGTGTGGGCAGAAATAACTATGGCTACACCTTC. Translating it yields CASSVGRNNYGYTF.

The CDR3: CASSSTDTQYF. The CDR3, as DNA: TGTGCCAGCAGCTCTACAGATACGCAGTATTTT. The chain has TRBV7-2 and TRBJ2-3; the D is unclear. Germline CDR1 is SGHTA and CDR2 is FQGNSA. The CDR3 extends over 11 amino acids. The V end lost 4 bases, the J end lost 3 bases, and 2 bases lay between the germline ends.

This clone appeared a single time. This chain links TRBV18 with TRBJ2-1, with 12 bases fitting TRBD2. With V trimmed by 4 bases and J by 4 bases, 5 bases remained unmatched. The CDR3 covers 16 residues. The germline V gene encodes CDR1 KGHSH and CDR2 LQKENI. CDR3 sequence reads: CASSLRTSGDYNEQFF. In nucleotides, the CDR3 is TGTGCCAGCTCACTCCGGACTAGCGGGGATTACAATGAGCAGTTCTTC. Supplemented by reference TRBV18 and TRBJ2-1, the full variable domain reads NAGVMQNPRHLVRRRGQEARLRCSPMKGHSHVYWYRQLPEEGLKFMVYLQKENIIDESGMPKERFSAEFPKEGPSILRIQQVVRGDSAAYFCASSLRTSGDYNEQFFGPGTRLTVL.

V is TRBV9 and J is TRBJ2-1; 13 bases align to TRBD2. From germline, CDR1 is SGDLS and CDR2 YYNGEE. V dropped 4 bases and J dropped 3; count of bases not matched to a gene: 4. The CDR3 sequence is 16 residues long. CDR3 bases: TGTGCCAGCAGCCGGACTAGCGGGAGTAACTACAATGAGCAGTTCTTC. Protein sequence: CASSRTSGSNYNEQFF.

CDR3 sequence (DNA): TGTGCCAGCAGCTTATCTAGCCGGGCTGAGCAGTTCTTC. This codes for CASSLSSRAEQFF. The chain employs TRBV7-3 and TRBJ2-1; D is perhaps TRBD2 (5 bases). Germline CDR1 is SGHTA and CDR2 is FQGTGA. The CDR3 length is 13 residues. V lost 2 bases, J lost 9 bases, and 11 bases lay in between. The full variable domain, rest sourced from reference TRBV7-3 and TRBJ2-1, is GAGVSQTPSNKVTEKGKYVELRCDPISGHTALYWYRQSLGQGPEFLIYFQGTGAADDSGLPNDRFFAVRPEGSVSTLKIQRTERGDSAVYLCASSLSSRAEQFFGPGTRLTVL.

The V and J genes are TRBV9 and TRBJ1-6; D remains ambiguous. Trimming left V 5 bases short and J 11 bases short, with 14 bases between. Germline values: CDR1 SGDLS, CDR2 YYNGEE. CDR3 length equals 13 residues. The CDR3 sequence is CASSGVRSPPLHF. In nucleotides, the CDR3 is TGTGCCAGCAGTGGGGTAAGGAGTCCACCCCTCCACTTT.

The chain couples TRBV6-1 to TRBJ1-1; D perhaps matches TRBD1 (5 bases). Germline V CDR1 and CDR2: MNHNS, SASEGT. V was cut by 3 bases and J by 2 bases, with 7 bases left in between. CDR3 size: 13 residues. CDR3 sequence reads: CASSDDSNTEAFF. The CDR3, as DNA: TGTGCCAGCAGTGACGACAGCAACACTGAAGCTTTCTTT.

This chain uses TRBV5-4 with TRBJ2-2, with no clear D. CDR1 and CDR2 (germline): SGHNT, YYREEE (reference sequence). The CDR3 runs to 13 residues. V lost 1 base and J 7 bases, leaving 8 bases between the germline ends. The CDR3 nucleotides read TGTGCCAGCAGCTTGAGACGAGGCGGGGAGCTGTTTTTT. Amino acids: CASSLRRGGELFF.

The rearrangement joins TRBV5-1 to TRBJ1-5, with D maybe TRBD2 (6 bases). The J call could be wrong; TRBJ2-3 is a better fit for the DNA end. CDR1 and CDR2 from the germline V gene are SGHRS and YFSETQ. This CDR3 is built from 14 residues. In nucleotides, the CDR3 is TGCGCCAGCAGCTTGGAAGCGGGCGGCCAGCCCCAGTATTTT. Translation gives CASSLEAGGQPQYF.

V gene TRBV7-3 combines with J gene TRBJ2-3; 8 nucleotides agree with TRBD1. This CDR3 comprises 13 residues. The trim removed 5 bases at V and 6 bases at J, leaving 4 bases unmatched. Germline loops: CDR1 SGHTA, CDR2 FQGTGA. CDR3 DNA sequence: TGTGCCAGCAGCCGAACAGGGGGGGATACGCAGTATTTT. Its protein is CASSRTGGDTQYF.

The chain employs TRBV7-9 and TRBJ2-5; TRBD1 aligns across 9 bases. Germline CDR1 is SEHNR and CDR2 is FQNEAQ (reference sequence). V lost 5 bases and J lost 2; bases outside the gene matches: 9. CDR3 size: 16 residues. CDR3 amino acids: CASSRARDRAQETQYF. The CDR3 DNA reads TGTGCCAGCAGCCGAGCGCGGGACAGGGCTCAAGAGACCCAGTACTTC.

The V call is TRBV18, the J call TRBJ2-1; 10 bases map to TRBD2. CDR1 is KGHSH, CDR2 LQKENI, per germline. With V trimmed by 3 bases and J by 6 bases, 5 bases remained unmatched. The CDR3 covers 15 residues. In nucleotides, the CDR3 is TGTGCCAGCTCACCTGGGACTAGCGCCGTCAATGAGCAGTTCTTC. Its translation is CASSPGTSAVNEQFF.

This rearrangement joins TRBV5-1 to TRBJ2-2; D gene uncertain. The CDR3 length is 13 residues. Per germline, CDR1 SGHRS and CDR2 YFSETQ. Trimming stripped 0 bases from V and 6 bases from J, with 6 bases between. The CDR3 DNA reads TGCGCCAGCAGCTTGGAGCTTTCCGGGGAGCTGTTTTTT. Protein: CASSLELSGELFF.

The CDR3 loop reads CASTDVDTEAFF. CDR3 DNA sequence: TGTGCCAGTACCGATGTGGACACTGAAGCTTTCTTT. This rearrangement joins TRBV19 to TRBJ1-1; D gene uncertain. Germline CDR1 and CDR2: LNHDA and SQIVND (reference sequence). V was cut by 7 bases and J by 3 bases, with 9 bases left in between. The CDR3 is 12 residues long.

This clone was found once. The CDR3 DNA reads as TGTGCCAGCGCAGAGGTCGTGGGTACGCAGTATTTT. Amino acids: CASAEVVGTQYF. The chain uses TRBV2 and TRBJ2-3; D not resolved. V was trimmed by 8 bases and J by 8 bases, leaving 14 bases between them. From germline, CDR1 is SNHLY and CDR2 FYNNEI. The CDR3 extends over 12 amino acids.

This clone was seen once. The chain couples TRBV11-2 to TRBJ1-4; D is undetermined. This CDR3 is 12 amino acids long. Germline V gene sequence: CDR1 SGHAT, CDR2 FQNNGV. V dropped 2 bases and J dropped 8 bases, with 6 bases sitting between them. The CDR3 DNA is TGTGCCAGCAGCTTAACCGGAGAAAAACTGTTTTTT. Its protein is CASSLTGEKLFF.

The chain joins TRBV30 to TRBJ1-1; D might be TRBD1 (6 bases). The CDR3 has 15 amino acids. The germline V and J ends were trimmed by 0 bases and 5 bases, with 16 bases remaining between them. Germline CDR1 and CDR2: GTSNPN and SVGIG (reference sequence). CDR3 sequence reads: CAWSVRGALGTEAFF. The CDR3 DNA follows: TGTGCCTGGAGTGTACGGGGGGCGCTGGGGACTGAAGCTTTCTTT.

V usage is TRBV25-1 and J usage is TRBJ1-6; TRBD1 agrees at 7 bases. Germline loops: CDR1 MGHDK, CDR2 SYGVNS. J gave up 9 bases and V 3 bases, and 8 bases lay outside the gene matches. The CDR3 loop spans 15 amino acids. CDR3 loop: CASSDQSGTVSPLHF. DNA for the CDR3: TGTGCCAGCAGTGATCAATCCGGGACAGTTTCACCCCTCCACTTT.